This T cell receptor beta chain was found in a study of shared clonotypes between healthy human individuals. A note on this clone: Its antigen is unidentified.

The CDR3 length is 13 residues. Per the germline V gene, CDR1 is GTSNPN and CDR2 is SVGIG (reference sequence). Trimming stripped 8 bases from V and 4 bases from J, with 17 bases between. The method was immunoSEQ multiplex PCR; TCRdb's version includes in-frame clones alone and lacks a portion of them. Of some 1 million clones in the sample, around 75% were seen once. Overall study findings and caveats: It was the non-shared clonotypes that had lower generation probabilities than clonotypes shared by all four donors.

The clonotype was recovered from a man in his late teens or twenties in good health. The chain combines TRBV30 with TRBJ2-5, with a possible D match to TRBD1 (5 bases). Sequencing was performed on memory CD4+ T cells sorted from blood. Subset of the sample: CD45RA-negative fraction. CDR3 sequence reads: CAAEKGFRETQYF. The CDR3 DNA follows: TGTGCCGCCGAAAAGGGGTTCAGAGAGACCCAGTACTTC.